Shown below are 18 T cell receptor beta chains from a single sample sequenced in a study of technical replicates of blood from a handful of donors listed by TCRdb under 2017. Library preparation employed the immunoSEQ multiplex PCR assay. TCRdb limited this immuneACCESS table to in-frame rearrangements with V and J called. A share of clones is missing; checked studies link under half to unresolved V genes, and the rest is unexplained. For this sample there are 60,000 to 95,000 clones; 75% to 95% appear just once. 0.37% of the sample lies in the top ten. Sequenced: T cells isolated from PBMCs. These receptors all come from a human donor in good health. Some clones in this sample may be carry-over from other donors' samples.

The chain recombines TRBV6-5 with TRBJ2-7; D gene ambiguous. The V end lost 4 bases, the J end lost 5 bases, and 6 bases lay between the germline ends. The CDR3 length is 11 residues. From germline, CDR1 is MNHEY and CDR2 SVGAGI. The CDR3 loop reads CASSSGNEQYF. The CDR3 nucleotides read TGTGCCAGCAGTTCAGGTAACGAGCAGTACTTC.

In this sample, this clone turned up once. The chain combines TRBV5-1 with TRBJ2-7; perhaps TRBD1 as D (6 bases). The V gene lost 2 bases and the J gene lost 5 bases, with 14 bases spanning the gap. Germline V gene sequence: CDR1 SGHRS, CDR2 YFSETQ. The CDR3 consists of 14 residues. CDR3 bases: TGCGCCAGCAGCTTTGGGGGCCCCGGGGACGAGCAGTACTTC. Protein sequence: CASSFGGPGDEQYF.

The genes are TRBV28 and TRBJ1-2; 8 nucleotides line up with TRBD1. The CDR3 consists of 13 residues. CDR1 is MDHEN, CDR2 SYDVKM, per germline. The ends lost 4 bases at V and 7 bases at J; junction bases unmatched: 5. The DNA of the CDR3 is TGTGCCAGCAGTTCGGGGCAGGGGGCTGGCTACACCTTC. Its translation: CASSSGQGAGYTF.

The V and J genes are TRBV9 and TRBJ2-5; 8 positions agree with TRBD2. J was trimmed by 4 bases and V by 4 bases; bases with no gene match: 12. This CDR3 spans 16 amino acids. The germline gives CDR1 SGDLS, CDR2 YYNGEE. The CDR3 DNA reads TGTGCCAGCAGCCCCCGCCCTGCGGGAGGTTCAGAGACCCAGTACTTC. It specifies CASSPRPAGGSETQYF.

This chain's CDR3 is CASSLSPTNYGYTF. The CDR3 nucleotides read TGCGCCAGCAGCTTGAGCCCTACTAACTATGGCTACACCTTC. This chain joins TRBV5-1 and TRBJ1-2, with D unclear. V dropped 1 base and J dropped 0 bases, with 7 bases sitting between them. This CDR3 contains 14 residues. Germline lookup yields CDR1 SGHRS and CDR2 YFSETQ.

This chain links TRBV7-9 with TRBJ1-1, with 10 bases fitting TRBD1. The CDR3 extends over 19 amino acids. Germline CDR1 SEHNR, CDR2 FQNEAQ (reference sequence). The J segment lost 1 base and the V segment lost 5 bases, leaving 16 bases of the junction unmatched. CDR3 sequence reads: CASSPPLGTGAVGNTEAFF. The CDR3 nucleotides are TGTGCCAGCAGCCCCCCACTCGGGACAGGGGCGGTAGGGAACACTGAAGCTTTCTTT.

This clone was seen once. V and J are TRBV19 and TRBJ1-1, with D possibly being TRBD1 (5 bases). Germline CDR1 LNHDA, CDR2 SQIVND (reference sequence). This CDR3 comprises 12 residues. Trimming left V 8 bases short and J 3 bases short, with 10 bases between. The CDR3 is CASYRGYTEAFF. DNA for the CDR3: TGTGCCAGTTATCGGGGGTACACTGAAGCTTTCTTT.

This chain links TRBV7-4 with TRBJ2-1; D perhaps matches TRBD2 (7 bases). The CDR3 runs to 17 residues. Trimming left V 5 bases short and J 6 bases short, with 23 bases between. CDR1 is SGHVT and CDR2 is SQSDAQ in the germline V gene. CDR3 loop: CASSQGRVGPFVNEQFF. The CDR3 DNA is TGTGCCAGCAGCCAGGGGAGGGTTGGGCCTTTCGTCAATGAGCAGTTCTTC.

V and J are TRBV4-1 and TRBJ2-5; TRBD1 matches at 7 bases. The end of the DNA fits TRBJ2-7 better, so the J call may be wrong. The CDR3 extends over 13 amino acids. Germline assignment: CDR1 MGHRA and CDR2 YSYEKL. In nucleotides, the CDR3 is TGCGCCAGCAGCGACAGGGCCTACTACGAGCAGTACTTC. This gives the protein CASSDRAYYEQYF.

This clone has only one observation. J is TRBJ1-4 and V is TRBV19; D gene ambiguous. The germline gives CDR1 LNHDA, CDR2 SQIVND (reference sequence). The CDR3 is 15 amino acids. With 3 bases removed from V and 5 bases from J, the gap between germline ends came to 13 bases. The CDR3 region has the DNA TGTGCCAGTAGTATTCGGCGTGGGCCGAATGAAAAACTGTTTTTT. It encodes CASSIRRGPNEKLFF.

This sequence joins TRBV7-9 and TRBJ2-2; D is unclear. Germline V gene lookup returns CDR1 SEHNR and CDR2 FQNEAQ (reference sequence). CDR3 length: 12 amino acids. V lost 2 bases and J lost 5, with 3 bases in between. The CDR3 protein is CASSLSTGELFF. In DNA, the CDR3 is TGTGCCAGCAGCTTATCTACCGGGGAGCTGTTTTTT.

This chain uses TRBV29-1 with TRBJ2-5; TRBD1 is a possible D gene (6 bases). The CDR3 is made up of 11 amino acids. Per germline, CDR1 SQVTM and CDR2 ANQGSEA. V dropped 4 bases and J dropped 3 bases, with 6 bases sitting between them. CDR3 loop: CSVGQEETQYF. For the CDR3, the DNA is TGCAGCGTTGGACAGGAAGAGACCCAGTACTTC.

The CDR3 bases are TGTGCCAGCAGTTTAACACACGGACTCCGGCACCACGAGCAGTACTTC. It specifies CASSLTHGLRHHEQYF. The chain couples TRBV6-5 to TRBJ2-7; D is perhaps TRBD2 (5 bases). Trimming removed 4 bases at V and 5 bases at J, with 21 bases between. CDR1 MNHEY and CDR2 SVGAGI come from the germline V gene. This CDR3 is built from 16 residues.

In nucleotides, the CDR3 is TGTGCCAGCAGCCAAGGGACAGCTGGAAACACCATATATTTT. Translated: CASSQGTAGNTIYF. V and J are TRBV7-9 and TRBJ1-3; 7 bases are shared with TRBD1. The germline CDR1 and CDR2 sequences are SEHNR and FQNEAQ (reference sequence). Trimming took 5 bases from V and 2 from J; bases not matched to a gene: 3. The CDR3 has 14 amino acids.

This chain links TRBV4-2 with TRBJ1-2, with 9 nucleotides matching TRBD1. This CDR3 has 15 residues. Germline lookup yields CDR1 LGHNA and CDR2 YNFKEQ. After removal of 1 base from V and 7 bases from J, the junction contained 7 bases not matched to a gene. The CDR3 nucleotides are TGTGCCAGCAGCCAAGTGGCACAGGGGGCGCTTGGCTACACCTTC. This codes for CASSQVAQGALGYTF.

The V and J genes are TRBV5-1 and TRBJ2-7; 7 bases map to TRBD1. The CDR3 sequence is 15 residues long. V dropped 0 bases and J dropped 0; count of bases not matched to a gene: 3. CDR1 and CDR2 from the germline V gene are SGHRS and YFSETQ. The CDR3: CASSLAGQASYEQYF. The CDR3 DNA reads TGCGCCAGCAGCTTGGCCGGACAGGCCTCCTACGAGCAGTACTTC.

This chain connects TRBV27 to TRBJ2-1, with TRBD2 as a possible D gene (6 bases). V gave up 2 bases and J gave up 5 bases, with 16 bases separating them. The germline gives CDR1 MNHEY, CDR2 SMNVEV (reference sequence). This CDR3 comprises 16 residues. CDR3: CASSLGGRLLDNEQFF. The CDR3 nucleotides are TGTGCCAGCAGTTTAGGAGGGCGCTTATTGGACAATGAGCAGTTCTTC.

The chain is built from TRBV6-6 and TRBJ1-5, with 11 bases fitting TRBD1. Germline CDR1 reads MNHNY; CDR2 reads SVGAGI (reference sequence). The CDR3 is 16 residues long. V trimming: 4 bases; J trimming: 7 bases; junction bases outside the gene matches: 9. DNA of the CDR3: TGTGCCAGCAGTTCCCGGACAGGGGGCGTCGGACAGCCCCAGCATTTT. Translated: CASSSRTGGVGQPQHF.